This T cell receptor beta chain was retrieved from a study of T cell repertoires in cytomegalovirus infection. TCRdb ran MiXCR on the reads and lists one entry per CDR3 protein. The data show 350,000 to 500,000 distinct CDR3 sequences, with roughly a third seen just once and approximately 15% held by the top ten. This CDR3 region has 14 residues. Trimming left V 4 bases short and J 6 bases short, with 16 bases between. CDR1 and CDR2 from the germline V gene are SGHTA and FQGNSA. This clonotype turned up a few times. The specimen was PBMCs. The chain combines TRBV7-2 with TRBJ2-7; perhaps D is TRBD1 or TRBD2 (5 bases each). The clonotype originates from a human donor in good health (CMV status not recorded). Some clones in this sample may be carry-over from other donors' samples. CDR3 amino acids: CASSSGTAAGEQYF. In DNA form, the CDR3 reads TGTGCCAGCAGCTCAGGGACGGCGGCGGGCGAGCAGTACTTC.